The 26 T cell receptor beta chains listed next were all sequenced from one sample in a study of T cell changes during pregnancy in multiple sclerosis. Assay used: immunoSEQ multiplex PCR; TCRdb lists only in-frame clones, some missing. This sample yields around 55,000 clones, of which around 93% are seen a single time; 3% to 4.5% belongs to the top ten. Here the sequenced sample was CD8+ T cells from peripheral blood mononuclear cells, taken in the second trimester of pregnancy. The receptors here all came from a female donor with multiple sclerosis, enrolled in a pregnancy study.

J is TRBJ1-5 and V is TRBV2; 7 nucleotides agree with TRBD1. Germline V lookup: CDR1 SNHLY, CDR2 FYNNEI. This CDR3 has 17 residues. Trimming at V came to 3 bases and at J to 7 bases, leaving 15 bases not matched to a gene. This CDR3 is CASSEPGGQRLIQPQHF. The CDR3 DNA reads as TGTGCCAGCAGTGAGCCAGGGGGACAACGATTGATCCAGCCCCAGCATTTT.

The gene calls are TRBV6-1 and TRBJ2-1; 8 bases are a match to TRBD2. The CDR3 extends over 15 amino acids. CDR1 and CDR2 from the germline V gene are MNHNS and SASEGT. J was trimmed by 6 bases and V by 3 bases; bases with no gene match: 7. DNA for the CDR3: TGTGCCAGCAGTGAGAATAGCGGGGTGCCCAATGAGCAGTTCTTC. Encoded protein: CASSENSGVPNEQFF.

The rearrangement joins TRBV5-4 to TRBJ1-4, with no clear D. Germline values: CDR1 SGHNT, CDR2 YYREEE (reference sequence). This CDR3 contains 14 residues. The V and J ends lost 7 bases and 0 bases respectively, with 10 bases between them. The CDR3 coding sequence is TGTGCCAGCGGTCCAGATACAACTAATGAAAAACTGTTTTTT. Translating gives CASGPDTTNEKLFF. The full variable domain, its missing parts supplied by reference TRBV5-4 and TRBJ1-4, is ETGVTQSPTHLIKTRGQQVTLRCSSQSGHNTVSWYQQALGQGPQFIFQYYREEENGRGNFPPRFSGLQFPNYSSELNVNALELDDSALYLCASGPDTTNEKLFFGSGTQLSVL.

The chain couples TRBV27 to TRBJ2-3; 14 bases are a match to TRBD2. The CDR3 contains 15 residues. Germline CDR1 is MNHEY and CDR2 is SMNVEV (reference sequence). V lost 6 bases and J lost 9; bases outside the gene matches: 8. CDR3 coding DNA: TGTGCCAGCAGGGGCGGGACTAGCGGGGGCGGAACGCAGTATTTT. Translated: CASRGGTSGGGTQYF.

The chain is built from TRBV5-1 and TRBJ2-5; TRBD2 matches at 8 bases. The junction had 15 bases not matched to a gene; V was cut back by 4 bases and J by 4 bases. Germline values: CDR1 SGHRS, CDR2 YFSETQ. CDR3 length: 17 amino acids. The CDR3 nucleotides are TGCGCCAGCAGCCCCGTGGAGGTAGCGGGATGGAGAGAGACCCAGTACTTC. The encoded protein is CASSPVEVAGWRETQYF. Together with reference TRBV5-1 and TRBJ2-5, the CDR3 gives the full variable domain: KAGVTQTPRYLIKTRGQQVTLSCSPISGHRSVSWYQQTPGQGLQFLFEYFSETQRNKGNFPGRFSGRQFSNSRSEMNVSTLELGDSALYLCASSPVEVAGWRETQYFGPGTRLLVL.

This sequence joins TRBV6-4 and TRBJ2-7; weak D call: TRBD2 (6 bases). CDR3 length: 14 amino acids. V shed 2 bases and J shed 0 bases, with 8 bases lying between them. Per the germline V gene, CDR1 is MRHNA and CDR2 is SNTAGT. CDR3 coding DNA: TGTGCCAGCAGTGACGGGACTTTCTCCTACGAGCAGTACTTC. This gives the protein CASSDGTFSYEQYF.

This chain connects TRBV7-9 to TRBJ2-7; 9 nucleotides agree with TRBD1. Germline CDR1 reads SEHNR; CDR2 reads FQNEAQ (reference sequence). Trimming cost V 4 bases and J 3 bases; bases outside gene matches: 7. This CDR3 has 15 amino acids. This CDR3 is CASSSPRTGVYEQYF. DNA of the CDR3: TGTGCCAGCAGCTCCCCGAGGACAGGGGTCTACGAGCAGTACTTC.

The chain employs TRBV27 and TRBJ1-1; TRBD1 might be the D (5 bases). The V end lost 3 bases, the J end lost 6 bases, and 17 bases lay between the germline ends. Germline-derived CDR1 and CDR2 are MNHEY and SMNVEV (reference sequence). The CDR3 is made up of 15 amino acids. The CDR3 reads CASSLRSGTKAEAFF. The CDR3 bases are TGTGCCAGCAGTTTGCGTTCCGGGACTAAGGCTGAAGCTTTCTTT.

The V gene is TRBV5-5, the J gene TRBJ2-2; 8 bases fit TRBD1. CDR1 and CDR2 from the germline V gene are SGHKS and YYEKEE (reference sequence). With V trimmed by 0 bases and J by 6 bases, 10 bases remained unmatched. This CDR3 spans 17 amino acids. The CDR3 DNA is TGTGCCAGCAGCTTGGGGCCAGGGGGCGGGATCCCCGGGGAGCTGTTTTTT. Its protein is CASSLGPGGGIPGELFF.

This clone was seen just once. The chain combines TRBV19 with TRBJ2-1; 10 positions agree with TRBD2. The germline V gene encodes CDR1 LNHDA and CDR2 SQIVND (reference sequence). The CDR3 is made up of 16 amino acids. The J segment lost 10 bases and the V segment lost 3 bases, leaving 12 bases of the junction unmatched. In DNA form, the CDR3 reads TGTGCCAGTAGTATCGGTAGCGGGGGGAGGGGGGCCGAGCAGTTCTTC. Encoded protein: CASSIGSGGRGAEQFF.

The chain recombines TRBV9 with TRBJ2-3, with 7 bases matching TRBD2. CDR1 SGDLS and CDR2 YYNGEE come from the germline V gene. Losses at the gene ends were 3 bases for V and 0 bases for J; bases not matched to a gene: 7. CDR3 length: 16 residues. The chain's CDR3 is CASSGPTGGSTDTQYF. DNA for the CDR3: TGTGCCAGCAGCGGCCCCACGGGGGGTAGCACAGATACGCAGTATTTT.

The chain couples TRBV6-1 to TRBJ1-2; weak D call: TRBD1 (6 bases). Germline CDR1 and CDR2: MNHNS and SASEGT. V lost 1 base, J lost 1 base, and 16 bases lay in between. CDR3 length: 17 residues. The CDR3 loop reads CASSEVVRGSSNYGYTF. The CDR3 coding sequence is TGTGCCAGCAGTGAAGTTGTCAGGGGATCAAGTAACTATGGCTACACCTTC.

This clone has a single count. V and J are TRBV29-1 and TRBJ2-5; TRBD2 aligns across 7 bases. Germline CDR1 reads SQVTM; CDR2 reads ANQGSEA. Trimming cost V 6 bases and J 3 bases; bases outside gene matches: 13. CDR3 size: 15 residues. CDR3 coding DNA: TGCAGCGTAACATTCTCGGGACTACCTAAAGAGACCCAGTACTTC. Translating gives CSVTFSGLPKETQYF.

The rearrangement links TRBV5-1 to TRBJ2-1, with a tentative D call TRBD2 (6 bases). Germline loops: CDR1 SGHRS, CDR2 YFSETQ. There are 15 residues in the CDR3. Trimming took off 1 base at V and 8 bases at J, with 16 bases between the two ends. This CDR3 reads CASSLRGMWVYEQFF. DNA for the CDR3: TGCGCCAGCAGCTTGCGGGGGATGTGGGTATATGAGCAGTTCTTC.

CDR3 in DNA: TGTGCCAGCAGTTACTCAGCACTAGCGGGAGCTGAGCAGTTCTTC. This codes for CASSYSALAGAEQFF. This chain links TRBV6-5 with TRBJ2-1; 11 bases agree with TRBD2. The germline gives CDR1 MNHEY, CDR2 SVGAGI. The CDR3 contains 15 residues. V lost 0 bases to trimming and J lost 9 bases; unmatched junction nucleotides: 4.

The genes are TRBV7-6 and TRBJ1-1; D unresolved. Trimming took 1 base from V and 2 from J, leaving 14 bases between them. Germline lookup yields CDR1 SGHVS and CDR2 FNYEAQ. This CDR3 comprises 16 residues. In nucleotides, the CDR3 is TGTGCCAGCAGCTTAGAGGTCGAAGCAGGCAACACTGAAGCTTTCTTT. It specifies CASSLEVEAGNTEAFF. Full variable domain (rest looked up from reference TRBV7-6 and TRBJ1-1): GAGVSQSPRYKVTKRGQDVALRCDPISGHVSLYWYRQALGQGPEFLTYFNYEAQQDKSGLPNDRFSAERPEGSISTLTIQRTEQRDSAMYRCASSLEVEAGNTEAFFGQGTRLTVV.

V is TRBV7-8 and J is TRBJ1-1; D unclear. V was cut by 2 bases and J by 4 bases, with 8 bases left in between. This CDR3 has 13 residues. CDR1 is SGHVS, CDR2 FQNEAQ, per germline. CDR3 nucleotides: TGTGCCAGCAGCTTACTGGTGGCCACTGAAGCTTTCTTT. Encoded protein: CASSLLVATEAFF.

The chain joins TRBV27 to TRBJ2-7; TRBD1 matches 9 bases. Germline lookup yields CDR1 MNHEY and CDR2 SMNVEV (reference sequence). This CDR3 has 14 residues. Trimming removed 6 bases from V and 2 bases from J; junction bases left unmatched: 5. CDR3 region: CASRPTGGTYEQYF. The CDR3 DNA follows: TGTGCCAGCAGACCGACAGGGGGAACCTACGAGCAGTACTTC.

CDR3 loop: CSVEGGTSYEQYF. The DNA for the CDR3 is TGCAGCGTTGAAGGGGGGACTAGCTACGAGCAGTACTTC. This rearrangement joins TRBV29-1 to TRBJ2-7; 8 bases line up with TRBD2. The junction had 2 bases not matched to a gene; V was cut back by 1 base and J by 3 bases. CDR1 is SQVTM, CDR2 ANQGSEA, per germline. This CDR3 is built from 13 residues.

V is TRBV5-1 and J is TRBJ2-1; TRBD2 matches 11 bases. The CDR3 consists of 18 residues. V was pared by 1 base and J by 0 bases, with 6 bases of the junction left unmatched. Germline V gene sequence: CDR1 SGHRS, CDR2 YFSETQ. The CDR3 region is CASSLTPGTSGSYNEQFF. In DNA, the CDR3 is TGCGCCAGCAGCTTGACTCCCGGGACTAGCGGCTCCTACAATGAGCAGTTCTTC.

CDR3 sequence (DNA): TGCGCCAGCAGCTTGGCCGGGGGGCCAGTGTACTTC. It specifies CASSLAGGPVYF. The V call is TRBV5-1, the J call TRBJ2-7; D perhaps matches TRBD2 (7 bases). Germline V gene data show CDR1 as SGHRS and CDR2 as YFSETQ. V lost 0 bases, J lost 12 bases, and 13 bases lay in between. The CDR3 is made up of 12 amino acids.

V usage is TRBV21-1 and J usage is TRBJ2-7; the table's TRBD1 call for D was not verified on the DNA. TRBV21-1 counts as a pseudogene. The CDR3 sequence is 17 residues long. The DNA for the CDR3 is TGTGCCAGCAGCAGGGTAGGAGACAGCCCTCAGTCCTACGAGCAGTACTTC. It is translated as CASSRVGDSPQSYEQYF.

The chain couples TRBV7-9 to TRBJ1-4; TRBD1 is a possible D gene (6 bases). This CDR3 has 15 residues. Germline CDR1 is SEHNR and CDR2 is FQNEAQ (reference sequence). The V gene lost 5 bases and the J gene lost 7 bases, with 17 bases spanning the gap. The CDR3 DNA sequence: TGTGCCAGCAGCCCGCCGACAGGTCCTTCTGAAAAACTGTTTTTT. Translation gives CASSPPTGPSEKLFF.

The V call is TRBV7-9, the J call TRBJ2-1, with 8 bases matching TRBD1. The CDR3 contains 15 residues. V shed 6 bases, J shed 9 bases, and the junction held 13 bases outside the gene matches. The V gene's germline CDR1 is SEHNR and CDR2 FQNEAQ (reference sequence). The CDR3 nucleotides are TGTGCCAGCAGGGCCACTGGACAGGGTTTTGGTGAGCAGTTCTTC. Translated: CASRATGQGFGEQFF.

This sequence joins TRBV15 and TRBJ2-7; no clear D. In germline, CDR1 is LNHNV, CDR2 YYDKDF (reference sequence). CDR3 length equals 14 residues. The V end lost 5 bases, the J end lost 6 bases, and 17 bases lay between the germline ends. CDR3 sequence reads: CATSVVSSPREQYF. CDR3 in DNA: TGTGCCACCAGCGTGGTCAGTTCTCCCCGCGAGCAGTACTTC.

V and J are TRBV29-1 and TRBJ2-3; D gene uncertain. The V and J ends lost 3 bases and 2 bases respectively, with 15 bases between them. This CDR3 region has 15 residues. Germline V lookup: CDR1 SQVTM, CDR2 ANQGSEA. The CDR3: CSVESLNQLTDTQYF. CDR3 bases: TGCAGCGTTGAGTCGTTAAATCAACTCACAGATACGCAGTATTTT.